A single sample gave rise to the 29 T cell receptor beta chains below, sequenced in a study of human T cells and chemical hapten exposure. Each CDR3 protein gets one entry after TCRdb re-called the RACE reads with MiXCR. Of around 340,000 distinct CDR3 sequences listed, approximately 6.9% are singletons. Time point noted: patch test 1, 2 weeks after DPC sensitization. Indicated treatment: therapeutic diphenylcyclopropenone sensitization with weekly scalp DPC. The sequencing here drew on whole blood, taken in connection with sensitization to the hapten diphenylcyclopropenone (DPC). The receptors come from a woman aged 18-35 years with alopecia areata. Some clones in this sample may be carry-over from other donors' samples.

This clonotype was recorded at least ten times. The genes are TRBV2 and TRBJ2-3; D perhaps matches TRBD2 (6 bases). Germline assignment: CDR1 SNHLY and CDR2 FYNNEI. The V gene lost 5 bases and the J gene lost 0 bases, with 12 bases spanning the gap. The CDR3 has 15 residues. The CDR3 DNA reads as TGTGCCAGCAGTATGGGCGGGGCCAGCACAGATACGCAGTATTTT. Its translation: CASSMGGASTDTQYF.

This clonotype was detected a few times. The rearrangement joins TRBV27 to TRBJ2-2, with 10 bases fitting TRBD1. The CDR3 length is 15 residues. The V gene end was trimmed by 4 bases and the J gene end by 7 bases; junction bases not matched to a gene: 6. Per germline, CDR1 MNHEY and CDR2 SMNVEV (reference sequence). The CDR3 sequence is CASSSRQGAIGELFF. CDR3 bases: TGTGCCAGCAGTTCCCGACAGGGGGCTATCGGGGAGCTGTTTTTT.

This clonotype has more than one count but fewer than ten. The rearrangement links TRBV2 to TRBJ2-7; 11 nucleotides agree with TRBD2. CDR1 SNHLY and CDR2 FYNNEI come from the germline V gene. V dropped 6 bases and J dropped 0; count of bases not matched to a gene: 13. The CDR3 sequence is 18 residues long. The CDR3 here is CASRVFKLAGALSYEQYF. As DNA, the CDR3 is TGTGCCAGCAGGGTATTTAAACTAGCGGGAGCGCTCTCCTACGAGCAGTACTTC.

This clonotype was detected many times. The genes are TRBV11-1 and TRBJ2-7; 9 bases fit TRBD1. From germline, CDR1 is SGHAT and CDR2 FQDESV (reference sequence). V gave up 0 bases and J gave up 4 bases; unmatched junction bases: 4. The CDR3 is made up of 15 amino acids. The CDR3 coding sequence is TGTGCCAGCAGCTTAGCGCCGGGACAGGGATACGAGCAGTACTTC. This translates into CASSLAPGQGYEQYF.

This clonotype has just a few counts. V gene TRBV7-2 combines with J gene TRBJ2-3, with 10 bases matching TRBD2. This CDR3 region has 16 residues. The V and J ends lost 5 bases and 4 bases, in that order; junction bases with no gene match: 9. Germline-derived CDR1 and CDR2 are SGHTA and FQGNSA. DNA of the CDR3: TGTGCCAGCAGCCGACGGAACAGCGGGGGGGCAGATACGCAGTATTTT. Its translation is CASSRRNSGGADTQYF.

The chain links TRBV20-1 to TRBJ2-3, with 8 bases fitting TRBD1. CDR1 is DFQATT, CDR2 SNEGSKA, per germline (reference sequence). CDR3 length equals 15 residues. J was trimmed by 6 bases and V by 4 bases; bases with no gene match: 12. CDR3 nucleotide sequence: TGCAGTGCTACGGACAGGGCTATTTTGCCTGATACGCAGTATTTT. Residues: CSATDRAILPDTQYF.

This clonotype was seen a few times. J is TRBJ1-6 and V is TRBV12-3 or TRBV12-4, with D possibly matching TRBD1 (5 bases). This CDR3 comprises 14 residues. The ends were cut back, 5 bases at V and 8 bases at J, with 13 bases in the middle. The chain's CDR3 is CASSPARVDSPLHF. In DNA, the CDR3 is TGTGCCAGCAGTCCCGCCAGGGTGGATTCACCCCTCCACTTT.

This clonotype was counted ten times or more. This chain joins TRBV28 and TRBJ2-3; possibly TRBD2 for D (6 bases). This CDR3 contains 15 residues. Trimming took off 1 base at V and 1 base at J, with 9 bases between the two ends. Germline V lookup: CDR1 MDHEN, CDR2 SYDVKM. CDR3 amino acids: CASSLSTGGTDTQYF. The CDR3 coding sequence is TGTGCCAGCAGTTTATCTACGGGGGGCACAGATACGCAGTATTTT. Filled out from reference TRBV28 and TRBJ2-3, the complete variable domain reads DVKVTQSSRYLVKRTGEKVFLECVQDMDHENMFWYRQDPGLGLRLIYFSYDVKMKEKGDIPEGYSVSREKKERFSLILESASTNQTSMYLCASSLSTGGTDTQYFGPGTRLTVL.

This clonotype was recorded a few times. The rearrangement links TRBV7-8 to TRBJ2-5; D is perhaps TRBD1 (5 bases). This CDR3 has 14 residues. CDR1 is SGHVS, CDR2 FQNEAQ, per germline. The ends were cut back, 2 bases at V and 2 bases at J, with 9 bases in the middle. CDR3 residues: CASSLPGQQETQYF. DNA for the CDR3: TGTGCCAGCAGCTTACCCGGACAACAAGAGACCCAGTACTTC.

This clonotype was counted only a few times. V gene TRBV2 combines with J gene TRBJ1-6; 9 bases are shared with TRBD1. Germline values: CDR1 SNHLY, CDR2 FYNNEI. Trimming removed 5 bases from V and 10 bases from J; junction bases left unmatched: 6. This CDR3 contains 14 residues. The CDR3 sequence: CASSSDRGESPLHF. The CDR3 coding sequence is TGTGCCAGCAGTTCAGACAGGGGGGAATCACCCCTCCACTTT.

The chain couples TRBV6-2 or TRBV6-3 to TRBJ1-1, with no clear D. Germline CDR1 MNHEY, CDR2 SVGEGT. V lost 6 bases and J 5 bases, leaving 10 bases between the germline ends. CDR3 length: 12 residues. CDR3 amino acids: CASSAVGTEAFF. DNA of the CDR3: TGTGCCAGCAGCGCCGTAGGGACTGAAGCTTTCTTT.

This chain connects TRBV6-6 to TRBJ2-5; maybe TRBD2 (5 bases). Germline V gene data show CDR1 as MNHNY and CDR2 as SVGAGI (reference sequence). The V gene lost 6 bases and the J gene lost 4 bases, with 24 bases spanning the gap. The CDR3 is 17 amino acids. CDR3 amino acids: CASRLTILERGSETQYF. The CDR3 DNA sequence: TGTGCCAGCAGACTCACCATCCTAGAACGGGGATCAGAGACCCAGTACTTC.

V and J are TRBV29-1 and TRBJ1-1, with D perhaps matching TRBD1 (5 bases). Trimming pared 7 bases from V and 5 bases from J, leaving 20 bases between. Per the germline V gene, CDR1 is SQVTM and CDR2 is ANQGSEA. This CDR3 has 14 residues. The CDR3 loop is CSGQKGRPRTEAFF. DNA for the CDR3: TGCAGCGGACAGAAGGGACGGCCAAGGACTGAAGCTTTCTTT. Variable domain in full (rest from reference TRBV29-1 and TRBJ1-1): SAVISQKPSRDICQRGTSLTIQCQVDSQVTMMFWYRQQPGQSLTLIATANQGSEATYESGFVIDKFPISRPNLTFSTLTVSNMSPEDSSIYLCSGQKGRPRTEAFFGQGTRLTVV.

This clonotype occurred a few times. The CDR3 DNA reads TGTGCCAGCAGTCTGACAAAGGAGAAACTGTTTTTT. Protein product: CASSLTKEKLFF. V and J are TRBV12-3 or TRBV12-4 and TRBJ1-4; D gene unclear. This CDR3 comprises 12 residues. V was clipped by 5 bases and J by 11 bases, with 12 bases between them.

This sequence joins TRBV7-9 and TRBJ2-7; TRBD1 agrees at 9 bases. CDR1 and CDR2 from the germline V gene are SEHNR and FQNEAQ (reference sequence). Trimming took 1 base from V and 2 from J; bases not matched to a gene: 6. CDR3 length equals 16 residues. In nucleotides, the CDR3 is TGTGCCAGCAGCTTAGAGGGTAGGACAGGGGCCTACGAGCAGTACTTC. Amino acid sequence: CASSLEGRTGAYEQYF.

The chain joins TRBV7-9 to TRBJ1-6; 9 bases map to TRBD1. The length of the CDR3 is 18 residues. In germline, CDR1 is SEHNR, CDR2 FQNEAQ (reference sequence). V lost 1 base and J lost 8; bases outside the gene matches: 12. The CDR3 DNA is TGTGCCAGCAGCTTAGGGGCCACAGGGGGCCCCTGGGATTCACCCCTCCACTTT. Translation: CASSLGATGGPWDSPLHF. The entire variable domain, with the rest obtained from reference TRBV7-9 and TRBJ1-6, is as follows: DTGVSQNPRHKITKRGQNVTFRCDPISEHNRLYWYRQTLGQGPEFLTYFQNEAQLEKSRLLSDRFSAERPKGSFSTLEIQRTEQGDSAMYLCASSLGATGGPWDSPLHFGNGTRLTVT.

The CDR3 here is CASSRPLAGGPGEQFF. In nucleotides, the CDR3 is TGTGCCAGCAGTCGACCACTAGCGGGGGGGCCGGGTGAGCAGTTCTTC. The chain recombines TRBV12-3 or TRBV12-4 with TRBJ2-1; TRBD2 aligns across 13 bases. This CDR3 has 16 amino acids. J gave up 9 bases and V 5 bases, and 10 bases lay outside the gene matches.

This clonotype was detected a few times. This chain uses TRBV6-1 with TRBJ2-3; D gene unclear. Germline V CDR1 and CDR2: MNHNS, SASEGT. The V end was cut by 6 bases, the J end by 1 base, with 17 bases between. This CDR3 has 16 residues. The CDR3 sequence is CASRRLRTHGTDTQYF. DNA for the CDR3: TGTGCCAGCAGGCGCCTTAGGACCCATGGCACAGATACGCAGTATTTT.

The V gene is TRBV15, the J gene TRBJ1-2; D possibly corresponds to TRBD1 (5 bases). The germline CDR1 and CDR2 sequences are LNHNV and YYDKDF (reference sequence). The CDR3 has 14 amino acids. Trimming cost V 5 bases and J 5 bases, with 15 bases left between them. CDR3 residues: CATSAPGLLYGYTF. CDR3 DNA sequence: TGTGCCACCAGCGCCCCGGGACTCCTGTATGGCTACACCTTC.

The gene calls are TRBV12-3 or TRBV12-4 and TRBJ1-6; D is perhaps TRBD1 (6 bases). The CDR3 is made up of 15 amino acids. V shed 3 bases and J shed 7 bases, with 13 bases lying between them. The CDR3 loop reads CASSFRGAGNSPLHF. The CDR3, as DNA: TGTGCCAGCAGTTTTCGGGGGGCGGGGAATTCACCCCTCCACTTT.

The genes are TRBV12-3 or TRBV12-4 and TRBJ2-7, with 8 bases identical to TRBD2. Trimming cost V 2 bases and J 5 bases; bases outside gene matches: 8. The length of the CDR3 is 15 residues. In DNA form, the CDR3 reads TGTGCCAGCAGTTTAATGGGACTAGGGTTCCACGAGCAGTACTTC. Protein product: CASSLMGLGFHEQYF.

The table lists this clonotype with many counts. This chain connects TRBV20-1 to TRBJ2-1; the match to TRBD1 covers 10 bases. J lost 8 bases, V lost 0 bases, and 7 bases had no gene match. This CDR3 is built from 15 residues. The germline V gene encodes CDR1 DFQATT and CDR2 SNEGSKA (reference sequence). CDR3 sequence reads: CSARDPDRGFDEQFF. The DNA of the CDR3 is TGCAGTGCTAGAGACCCGGACAGGGGGTTCGATGAGCAGTTCTTC.

The V call is TRBV7-9, the J call TRBJ1-1; D is perhaps TRBD1 (6 bases). The germline V gene encodes CDR1 SEHNR and CDR2 FQNEAQ (reference sequence). The V end lost 3 bases, the J end lost 4 bases, and 9 bases lay between the germline ends. This CDR3 spans 13 amino acids. Here the CDR3 reads CASSFSRGTEAFF. The CDR3, as DNA: TGTGCCAGCAGCTTTAGCAGGGGCACTGAAGCTTTCTTT.

The chain has TRBV5-4 and TRBJ2-7, with D perhaps TRBD2 (6 bases). The CDR3 consists of 14 residues. Trimming shortened V by 3 bases and J by 7 bases, and 17 bases separated the two germline ends. The germline CDR1 and CDR2 sequences are SGHNT and YYREEE (reference sequence). The CDR3 sequence is CASSSERSAGEQYF. The CDR3 nucleotides are TGTGCCAGCAGCTCAGAACGGTCCGCGGGGGAGCAGTACTTC.

The sample holds a few counts of this clonotype. V gene TRBV4-2 combines with J gene TRBJ2-1; D uncertain. The CDR3 has 16 residues. CDR1 is LGHNA, CDR2 YNFKEQ, per germline. The V and J ends lost 0 bases and 2 bases respectively, with 11 bases between them. CDR3 sequence (DNA): TGTGCCAGCAGCCAAGAGAGTCAGGCCCCCTACAATGAGCAGTTCTTC. Translation: CASSQESQAPYNEQFF.

This clonotype was detected a few times. V and J are TRBV7-8 and TRBJ1-3; TRBD1 might be the D (6 bases). The CDR3 is 15 residues long. Per germline, CDR1 SGHVS and CDR2 FQNEAQ. V was cut by 2 bases and J by 2 bases, with 10 bases left in between. DNA for the CDR3: TGTGCCAGCAGCTTACGGGGGGCGACTGGAAACACCATATATTTT. This sequence encodes CASSLRGATGNTIYF.

In its sample, this clonotype was seen a few times. The chain has TRBV5-1 and TRBJ1-5, with D hard to call. V gave up 8 bases and J gave up 4 bases, with 13 bases separating them. The CDR3 length is 13 residues. Germline CDR1 reads SGHRS; CDR2 reads YFSETQ. The CDR3 bases are TGCGCCAGGTGGACCCCAGAGAATCAGCCCCAGCATTTT. Protein: CARWTPENQPQHF.

The sample holds a few counts of this clonotype. The chain recombines TRBV20-1 with TRBJ2-7, with TRBD1 matching 10 bases. The J segment lost 5 bases and the V segment lost 2 bases, leaving 12 bases of the junction unmatched. The V gene's germline CDR1 is DFQATT and CDR2 SNEGSKA (reference sequence). The CDR3 is made up of 16 amino acids. The CDR3 reads CSARHPDRGRINEQYF. DNA for the CDR3: TGCAGTGCTAGACACCCCGACAGGGGGCGTATTAACGAGCAGTACTTC.

This clonotype has a count of ten or more. The V gene is TRBV6-2 or TRBV6-3, the J gene TRBJ1-4; no firm D call. The CDR3 has 14 residues. Germline V gene lookup returns CDR1 MNHEY and CDR2 SVGEGT. V shed 0 bases and J shed 7 bases, with 9 bases lying between them. This chain's CDR3 is CASSYSTSGEKLFF. The DNA for the CDR3 is TGTGCCAGCAGTTACTCGACTTCTGGTGAAAAACTGTTTTTT.